This TCR beta chain derives from a study of Ad26.COV2.S vaccination and SARS-CoV-2 variants. The CDR3 is 15 amino acids. Trimming removed 3 bases from V and 4 bases from J; junction bases left unmatched: 6. Germline V gene sequence: CDR1 ENHRY, CDR2 SYGVKD. Stated treatment: around 19 received Ad26.COV2.S at low or high dose, single or two shots; five or six received placebo; per-sample allocation not given. All samples were drawn on day 63, counting from the first vaccine or placebo injection. Turning to this clone: Its target is unknown.

Sequencing was performed with immunoSEQ multiplex PCR; in TCRdb, only in-frame clones are kept and a portion is missing. This table holds 430,000 or so clones, approximately 90% found once. Whole-study findings and limits: Vaccine recipients surpassed placebo recipients in spike-specific TCR breadth.

The material was peripheral blood, obtained in a trial of Ad26.COV2.S vaccine versus placebo. V is TRBV10-3 and J is TRBJ2-7; 10 positions agree with TRBD1. The receptor was derived from a person aged 18 to 59 who received the Ad26.COV2.S COVID-19 vaccine or a placebo. CDR3 protein: CAISDPPGQGYEQYF. The DNA for the CDR3 is TGTGCCATCAGTGATCCCCCGGGACAGGGGTACGAGCAGTACTTC.